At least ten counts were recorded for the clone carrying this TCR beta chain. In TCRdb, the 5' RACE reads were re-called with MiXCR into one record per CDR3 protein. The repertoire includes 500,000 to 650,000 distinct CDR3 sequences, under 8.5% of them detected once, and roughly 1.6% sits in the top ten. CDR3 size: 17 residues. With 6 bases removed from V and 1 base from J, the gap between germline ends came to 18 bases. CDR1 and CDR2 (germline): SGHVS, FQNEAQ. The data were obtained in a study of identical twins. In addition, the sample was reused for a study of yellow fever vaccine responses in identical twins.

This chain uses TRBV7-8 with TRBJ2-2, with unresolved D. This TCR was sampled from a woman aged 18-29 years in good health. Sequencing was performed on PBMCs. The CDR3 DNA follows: TGTGCCAGCAGGCAAAGTACTTCCCAGGTGAACACCGGGGAGCTGTTTTTT. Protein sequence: CASRQSTSQVNTGELFF.